This T cell receptor beta chain is from a study of blood T cell repertoires in COVID-19. As handled by the study authors: The assay estimated nucleated cells by amplifying reference gene primers. Only in-frame clones appear in the TCRdb table, and some are missing; sequencing was by immunoSEQ multiplex PCR. V, J and clone size derive from that table, while D and trimming were established from the DNA sequence. The sample holds approximately 250,000 clones, roughly nine tenths seen once. Sequencing was performed on peripheral blood. The receptor was derived from a man between 35 and 55 years old with active or convalescent COVID-19.

The CDR3 DNA sequence: TGTGCCAGCAGTGGCGATCCTAGCGGGGGGCGTAATGAGCAGTTCTTC. Amino acid sequence: CASSGDPSGGRNEQFF. The chain carries TRBV2 and TRBJ2-1, with 11 bases aligning to TRBD2. Germline CDR1 SNHLY, CDR2 FYNNEI. V lost 4 bases, J lost 7 bases, and 9 bases stayed unmatched. CDR3 size: 16 residues.